This TCR beta chain was sequenced for a study of shared clonotypes between healthy human individuals. As to this clone: Other DNA sequences within the sample encode an identical CDR3.

The authors loaded around 190 ng DNA, 30,000 to 35,000 T cell genomes, into sorted-subset replicate PCRs. Generated by immunoSEQ multiplex PCR, the TCRdb table keeps only in-frame clones and is missing some. The sample carries around 2,000,000 clones, about 94% recorded once. Germline loops: CDR1 SGDLS, CDR2 YYNGEE. Trimming stripped 0 bases from V and 2 bases from J, with 9 bases between. The CDR3 loop spans 14 amino acids. The naive CD8 population came from CD45RO-negative cells selected for CCR7, without terminally differentiated effector memory CD45RA+ cells. The J gene is TRBJ2-7, the V gene TRBV9; D perhaps matches TRBD2 (6 bases). The receptor comes from a man aged 18 to 29 in good health. Sequencing used naive CD8+ T cells sorted from blood. The CDR3 DNA reads TGTGCCAGCAGCGTAGGCGGGGTTCCCTACGAGCAGTACTTC. Amino acids: CASSVGGVPYEQYF.